Listed here are 7 T cell receptor beta chains from one sample, sequenced in a study of cytomegalovirus exposure and HLA in healthy donors. Clones were sequenced by immunoSEQ multiplex PCR, and TCRdb holds only the in-frame ones, with some missing. The sample gives about 330,000 clones, around 86% of which show up once; around 0.8% is in the top ten. The specimen was PBMCs. These receptor sequences come from a woman aged 18-29 years in good health and CMV-seronegative.

The chain joins TRBV30 to TRBJ2-5; 8 nucleotides agree with TRBD2. Germline V gene sequence: CDR1 GTSNPN, CDR2 SVGIG (reference sequence). The CDR3 covers 17 residues. V lost 2 bases to trimming and J lost 5 bases; unmatched junction nucleotides: 16. CDR3: CAWSPEPGTRRFETQYF. The CDR3 DNA reads as TGTGCCTGGAGTCCCGAACCCGGGACTAGGAGGTTCGAGACCCAGTACTTC.

Only a few counts were recorded for this clone. V and J are TRBV19 and TRBJ2-2; 9 nucleotides match TRBD2. The CDR3 runs to 15 residues. From germline, CDR1 is LNHDA and CDR2 SQIVND (reference sequence). Unmatched junction bases numbered 6, after V lost 7 bases and J lost 3 bases. The CDR3 coding sequence is TGTGCCAGTAAAGGGACTAGCTACGACACCGGGGAGCTGTTTTTT. Translating it yields CASKGTSYDTGELFF.

This clone was found a few times. The chain uses TRBV15 and TRBJ2-1; 9 nucleotides agree with TRBD2. The CDR3 runs to 14 residues. Germline V gene sequence: CDR1 LNHNV, CDR2 YYDKDF (reference sequence). Losses at the gene ends were 0 bases for V and 9 bases for J; bases not matched to a gene: 3. This CDR3 is CATSRDLAGAEQFF. Written as DNA, the CDR3 is TGTGCCACCAGCAGAGATTTAGCGGGAGCTGAGCAGTTCTTC.

This clone is a singleton in its sample. J is TRBJ1-3 and V is TRBV11-3; a possible D gene is TRBD1 (5 bases). V was shortened by 5 bases and J by 2 bases, with 7 bases between the two germline ends. The germline CDR1 and CDR2 sequences are SGHNT and YENEEA. The CDR3 is made up of 13 amino acids. This CDR3 reads CASSPGTGNTIYF. The CDR3 nucleotides are TGTGCCAGCAGCCCAGGGACTGGAAACACCATATATTTT.

The chain joins TRBV11-3 to TRBJ2-3; maybe TRBD1 (5 bases). Trimming cost V 5 bases and J 0 bases, with 15 bases left between them. CDR1 is SGHNT and CDR2 is YENEEA in the germline V gene. The CDR3 spans 16 residues. CDR3 sequence: CASSPGAPDSTDTQYF. CDR3 coding DNA: TGTGCCAGCAGCCCTGGGGCCCCGGACAGCACAGATACGCAGTATTTT.

This chain links TRBV5-1 with TRBJ2-1, with D possibly TRBD1 on 5 matching bases. This CDR3 has 13 amino acids. V lost 0 bases and J 12 bases, leaving 13 bases between the germline ends. From germline, CDR1 is SGHRS and CDR2 YFSETQ. In DNA form, the CDR3 reads TGCGCCAGCAGCTTGGCCGGATGGGGCGGGCAGTTCTTC. The encoded protein is CASSLAGWGGQFF.

The rearrangement uses TRBV6-6 and TRBJ2-7, with TRBD2 identical over 9 bases. Germline trimming cut 7 bases from V and 0 bases from J; bases unmatched to any gene: 1. This CDR3 contains 13 residues. The germline gives CDR1 MNHNY, CDR2 SVGAGI (reference sequence). Here the CDR3 reads CASTSGDSYEQYF. CDR3 bases: TGTGCCAGCACTAGCGGGGACTCCTACGAGCAGTACTTC.